A single sample gave rise to the 3 T cell receptor beta chains below, sequenced in a study of human T cells and chemical hapten exposure. Each CDR3 protein is one row after TCRdb ran MiXCR on the RACE reads. The data hold around 110,000 distinct CDR3 sequences, with about 12% observed a single time. Regarding time point: patch test 1, 2 weeks after DPC sensitization. Indicated treatment: therapeutic diphenylcyclopropenone sensitization with weekly scalp DPC. Sequencing was performed on whole blood, taken in connection with sensitization to the hapten diphenylcyclopropenone (DPC). These TCRs come from a woman between 45 and 65 years old with alopecia areata. Some clones in this sample may be carry-over from other donors' samples.

This clonotype was detected only a few times. The V call is TRBV7-9, the J call TRBJ2-7, with D unclear. The germline V gene encodes CDR1 SEHNR and CDR2 FQNEAQ (reference sequence). V was pared by 6 bases and J by 6 bases, with 12 bases between. The length of the CDR3 is 12 residues. CDR3 loop: CASSKEGREQYF. CDR3 nucleotide sequence: TGTGCCAGCAGTAAGGAAGGGCGCGAGCAGTACTTC.

This clonotype was counted at least ten times. The CDR3 DNA reads TGTGCCACCAGTTCACAGCAAATCACAGATACGCAGTATTTT. Protein sequence: CATSSQQITDTQYF. This chain joins TRBV24-1 and TRBJ2-3; D ambiguous. This CDR3 has 14 amino acids. Germline CDR1 KGHDR, CDR2 SFDVKD. The V end lost 6 bases, the J end lost 2 bases, and 11 bases lay between the germline ends.

V usage is TRBV4-1 and J usage is TRBJ1-6; D unclear. Trimming removed 1 base at V and 7 bases at J, with 11 bases between. The length of the CDR3 is 15 residues. The germline V gene has CDR1 MGHRA and CDR2 YSYEKL. The CDR3 region has the DNA TGCGCCAGCAGCCAAGTACCCACCAAGAATTCACCCCTCCACTTT. Protein sequence: CASSQVPTKNSPLHF.